This TCR beta chain emerged from a study of cytomegalovirus exposure and HLA in healthy donors. About this clone itself: Its ends do not fully match the called genes, so a read error is possible.

Use of 60 Vbeta and 13 Jbeta primers characterized the PCR. Data came from immunoSEQ multiplex PCR; TCRdb stores just in-frame clones and leaves some out. The sample has around 130,000 clones; about 8.5% are singletons. The germline V gene has CDR1 MNHNS and CDR2 SASEGT. The CDR3 runs 12 residues. The rearrangement joins TRBV6-1 to TRBJ1-2, with unresolved D. The clonotype originates from a man aged 40-49 years in good health and CMV-seronegative. Sequencing was carried out using PBMCs. Here the CDR3 reads CASSLDSPGWAF. As DNA, the CDR3 is TGTGCCAGCAGCCTAGATTCACCTGGCTGGGCCTTC.